The 13 T cell receptor beta chains below come from one sample, sequenced in a study of T-cell reconstitution after alpha-beta-depleted transplantation in children (dated by TCRdb to the mid-2010s). Receptor amplification or capture employed PCR. TCRdb names Illumina HiSeq 2500 as the instrument used. To normalize quantification of the TCRbeta repertoire, the TCR libraries were built with molecular barcoding that relied on unique molecular identifiers. TCRdb trimmed the raw reads at Q25, called clones with MiXCR and kept productive beta chains. Identical CDR3 proteins give one entry, which carries the most common genes and DNA. In all, the sample holds about 400,000 distinct CDR3 sequences, and 20% of those were seen once. The ten largest make up 3.8% of the sample. Sequenced material: PBMCs from the stem cell graft donor, taken from the stem cell graft. These receptors came from a human donor who donated a stem cell graft to a child with acute myeloid leukemia.

The V and J genes are TRBV15 and TRBJ2-2; 8 bases line up with TRBD2. V lost 5 bases to trimming and J lost 5 bases; unmatched junction nucleotides: 7. Germline CDR1 and CDR2: LNHNV and YYDKDF (reference sequence). The CDR3 is made up of 15 amino acids. The CDR3 DNA sequence: TGTGCCACCAGCGGCTCAGCGGGAGCGACCGGGGAGCTGTTTTTT. Amino acids: CATSGSAGATGELFF.

In this sample, this clonotype turned up a few times. This chain links TRBV6-1 with TRBJ2-1; 8 nucleotides align to TRBD2. The germline V gene has CDR1 MNHNS and CDR2 SASEGT. Trimming cost V 6 bases and J 0 bases; bases outside gene matches: 10. The CDR3 consists of 17 residues. As DNA, the CDR3 is TGTGCCAGCAGCCACCGGACTAGCAGGAGCTCCTACAATGAGCAGTTCTTC. Translating gives CASSHRTSRSSYNEQFF.

With regard to this clonotype: This may be a read error, as it is one base from a much larger clone. This chain connects TRBV4-1 to TRBJ2-5; no reliable D call. Trimming took 0 bases from V and 4 from J, leaving 3 bases between them. The CDR3 has 12 residues. Germline CDR1 and CDR2: MGHRA and YSYEKL. CDR3 region: CASSQEGETQYF. In DNA, the CDR3 is TGCGCCAGCAGCCAAGAGGGAGAGACCCAGTACTTC.

This clonotype occurred many times. The rearrangement uses TRBV25-1 and TRBJ1-6; D remains ambiguous. The germline V and J ends were trimmed by 2 bases and 9 bases, with 17 bases remaining between them. The germline V gene has CDR1 MGHDK and CDR2 SYGVNS. The CDR3 sequence is 16 residues long. CDR3 sequence reads: CASSEHPDRFSSPLHF. For the CDR3, the DNA is TGTGCCAGCAGTGAACACCCGGACCGATTTTCTTCACCCCTCCACTTT.

Details on this clonotype: This sequence may be a read error, since a much larger clone differs from it by one base. This chain joins TRBV20-1 and TRBJ2-7, with 8 bases that match TRBD2. Germline trimming cut 3 bases from V and 5 bases from J; bases unmatched to any gene: 6. The V gene's germline CDR1 is DFQATT and CDR2 SNEGSKA (reference sequence). The CDR3 extends over 13 amino acids. The CDR3 loop reads CSASRAGGNEQYF. CDR3 sequence (DNA): TGCAGTGCTAGTCGGGCGGGAGGTAACGAGCAGTACTTC.

This clonotype showed up just a few times. V is TRBV7-2 and J is TRBJ1-1, with 9 bases aligning to TRBD1. The CDR3 sequence is 15 residues long. J lost 5 bases, V lost 5 bases, and 9 bases had no gene match. Germline assignment: CDR1 SGHTA and CDR2 FQGNSA. In DNA, the CDR3 is TGTGCCAGCAGCCCACAGGGGGCGAGGTTAACTGAAGCTTTCTTT. It yields the protein CASSPQGARLTEAFF. The full variable domain, its missing parts supplied by reference TRBV7-2 and TRBJ1-1, is GAGVSQSPSNKVTEKGKDVELRCDPISGHTALYWYRQSLGQGLEFLIYFQGNSAPDKSGLPSDRFSAERTGGSVSTLTIQRTQQEDSAVYLCASSPQGARLTEAFFGQGTRLTVV.

This clonotype was observed a few times. J is TRBJ2-3 and V is TRBV29-1; D uncertain. The CDR3 has 14 residues. Trimming cost V 3 bases and J 1 base, with 11 bases left between them. Germline lookup yields CDR1 SQVTM and CDR2 ANQGSEA. CDR3 sequence reads: CSVELLAGTDTQYF. The CDR3 DNA reads as TGCAGCGTTGAGTTGTTAGCTGGCACAGATACGCAGTATTTT.

The chain employs TRBV7-9 and TRBJ2-5, with D perhaps matching TRBD1 or TRBD2 (5 bases each). The CDR3 loop spans 15 amino acids. Trimming shortened V by 5 bases and J by 3 bases, and 16 bases separated the two germline ends. Per germline, CDR1 SEHNR and CDR2 FQNEAQ (reference sequence). The CDR3 DNA reads as TGTGCCAGCAGCCCCCCGGGACGCGATAAAGAGACCCAGTACTTC. It translates to CASSPPGRDKETQYF.

This clonotype was detected a few times. The chain employs TRBV2 and TRBJ2-5; the D gene is possibly TRBD2 (6 bases). This CDR3 is built from 13 residues. V dropped 4 bases and J dropped 2 bases, with 8 bases sitting between them. Germline-derived CDR1 and CDR2 are SNHLY and FYNNEI. The chain's CDR3 is CASSVGRQETQYF. The DNA of the CDR3 is TGTGCCAGCAGTGTTGGGAGGCAAGAGACCCAGTACTTC. The variable domain in full, completed from reference TRBV2 and TRBJ2-5, reads EPEVTQTPSHQVTQMGQEVILRCVPISNHLYFYWYRQILGQKVEFLVSFYNNEISEKSEIFDDQFSVERPDGSNFTLKIRSTKLEDSAMYFCASSVGRQETQYFGPGTRLLVL.

V is TRBV12-3 or TRBV12-4 and J is TRBJ2-7; TRBD1 agrees at 7 bases. This CDR3 is built from 14 residues. V shed 4 bases and J 4 bases; nucleotides not matched to a gene: 7. CDR3 region: CASSSDRDRYEQYF. CDR3 DNA: TGTGCCAGCAGTTCCGACAGGGATCGGTACGAGCAGTACTTC.

V is TRBV20-1 and J is TRBJ2-3; 8 nucleotides align to TRBD2. V shed 0 bases, J shed 6 bases, and the junction held 14 bases outside the gene matches. This CDR3 has 17 amino acids. In germline, CDR1 is DFQATT, CDR2 SNEGSKA (reference sequence). The CDR3 here is CSARDIKRGPPTDTQYF. For the CDR3, the DNA is TGCAGTGCTAGAGATATCAAGCGGGGGCCCCCAACGGATACGCAGTATTTT.

This clonotype was detected a few times. The DNA of the CDR3 is TGCAGCGTTGATATGGGCTACGAGCAGTACTTC. Protein: CSVDMGYEQYF. The V gene is TRBV29-1, the J gene TRBJ2-7, with D unresolved. The CDR3 is 11 amino acids. V lost 3 bases to trimming and J lost 3 bases, with 6 bases between them. In germline, CDR1 is SQVTM, CDR2 ANQGSEA.

The chain links TRBV7-6 to TRBJ2-3, with D unresolved. V was clipped by 5 bases and J by 2 bases, with 14 bases between them. The CDR3 spans 15 residues. The V gene's germline CDR1 is SGHVS and CDR2 FNYEAQ. CDR3 sequence reads: CASSTPGQITDTQYF. Here the CDR3 DNA reads TGTGCCAGCAGCACTCCGGGCCAAATCACAGATACGCAGTATTTT. The full variable domain, rest sourced from reference TRBV7-6 and TRBJ2-3, is GAGVSQSPRYKVTKRGQDVALRCDPISGHVSLYWYRQALGQGPEFLTYFNYEAQQDKSGLPNDRFSAERPEGSISTLTIQRTEQRDSAMYRCASSTPGQITDTQYFGPGTRLTVL.